The clone carrying this T cell receptor beta chain has a handful of counts. This PCR relied on a set of 60 Vbeta primers and 13 Jbeta primers. The data were produced by immunoSEQ multiplex PCR, yet TCRdb's version contains in-frame clones alone and is incomplete. The sample lists about 140,000 clones; 80% were seen once. Trimming removed 4 bases from V and 7 bases from J; junction bases left unmatched: 8. The CDR3 has 15 residues. Germline loops: CDR1 SGHDT, CDR2 YYEEEE. The data are from a study of cytomegalovirus exposure and HLA in healthy donors. This receptor was identified in a man in his thirties or forties in good health and CMV-seronegative. Sequenced: PBMCs. The chain combines TRBV5-6 with TRBJ1-5; 10 bases line up with TRBD1. CDR3 DNA sequence: TGTGCCAGCAGCCGTACGACAGGGGGCCGACAGCCCCAGCATTTT. Its protein is CASSRTTGGRQPQHF.